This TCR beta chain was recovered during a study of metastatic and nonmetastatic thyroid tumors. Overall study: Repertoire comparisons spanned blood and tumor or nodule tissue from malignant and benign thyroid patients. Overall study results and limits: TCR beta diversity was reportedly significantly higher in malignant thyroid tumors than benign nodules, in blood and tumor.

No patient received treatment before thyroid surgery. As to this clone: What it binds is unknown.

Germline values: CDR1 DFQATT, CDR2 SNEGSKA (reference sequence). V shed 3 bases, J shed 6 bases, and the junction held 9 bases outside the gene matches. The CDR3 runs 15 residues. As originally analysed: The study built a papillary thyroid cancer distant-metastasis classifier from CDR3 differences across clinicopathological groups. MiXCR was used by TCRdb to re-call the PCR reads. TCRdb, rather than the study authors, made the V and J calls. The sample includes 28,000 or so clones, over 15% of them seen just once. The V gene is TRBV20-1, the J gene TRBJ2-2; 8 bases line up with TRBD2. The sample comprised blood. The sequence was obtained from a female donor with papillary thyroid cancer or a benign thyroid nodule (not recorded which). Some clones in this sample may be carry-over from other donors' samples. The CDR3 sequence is CSASVVGRAAGELFF. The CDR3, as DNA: TGCAGTGCTAGTGTGGTCGGGAGGGCCGCCGGGGAGCTGTTTTTT.